Below are 7 T cell receptor beta chains sequenced from a single sample in a study of early T cells in non-severe SARS-CoV-2 infection. Each CDR3 protein is one row after TCRdb ran MiXCR on the 5' RACE reads. The sample includes around 52,000 distinct CDR3 sequences, roughly 12% seen only once; the top ten take roughly 10%. The sample consisted of whole blood. These TCRs come from an adult who was a healthcare worker with PCR-confirmed SARS-CoV-2 infection or an uninfected control (not recorded which).

The table lists this clonotype with many counts. The chain carries TRBV20-1 and TRBJ2-1; D possibly corresponds to TRBD2 (5 bases). The V gene lost 6 bases and the J gene lost 0 bases, with 12 bases spanning the gap. Germline V gene sequence: CDR1 DFQATT, CDR2 SNEGSKA (reference sequence). The CDR3 sequence is 14 residues long. The CDR3 sequence is CSARFGSSYNEQFF. In DNA form, the CDR3 reads TGCAGTGCCCGTTTTGGGAGCTCCTACAATGAGCAGTTCTTC.

This clonotype was observed at least ten times. The V gene is TRBV5-1, the J gene TRBJ2-7; TRBD2 agrees at 12 bases. Germline V gene sequence: CDR1 SGHRS, CDR2 YFSETQ. V gave up 0 bases and J gave up 2 bases; unmatched junction bases: 6. This CDR3 is built from 17 residues. The CDR3 DNA reads TGCGCCAGCAGCTTGGCCGGACTAGCGGGAATAACCTACGAGCAGTACTTC. This gives the protein CASSLAGLAGITYEQYF.

This clonotype was detected ten times or more. The chain uses TRBV6-5 and TRBJ2-1, with 7 bases matching TRBD1. Unmatched junction bases numbered 11, after V lost 0 bases and J lost 0 bases. This CDR3 has 19 residues. The germline V gene has CDR1 MNHEY and CDR2 SVGAGI. CDR3 amino acids: CASSYSRVGRGSSYNEQFF. The CDR3 DNA sequence: TGTGCCAGCAGTTACTCGAGGGTGGGCAGGGGGAGCTCCTACAATGAGCAGTTCTTC.

This chain links TRBV7-2 with TRBJ2-3; D perhaps matches TRBD2 (6 bases). Germline V gene sequence: CDR1 SGHTA, CDR2 FQGNSA. CDR3 length: 15 residues. The V end was cut by 1 base, the J end by 0 bases, with 8 bases between. This chain's CDR3 is CASSLVAGSTDTQYF. The CDR3 bases are TGTGCCAGCAGCTTAGTTGCGGGGAGCACAGATACGCAGTATTTT.

In its sample, this clonotype was seen many times. The CDR3 protein is CASSLEGYQPQHF. DNA for the CDR3: TGTGCCAGCAGCTTGGAGGGGTATCAGCCCCAGCATTTT. This chain joins TRBV5-5 and TRBJ1-5; possibly TRBD1 for D (5 bases). The V gene's germline CDR1 is SGHKS and CDR2 YYEKEE (reference sequence). This CDR3 is built from 13 residues. Between the trimmed V and J ends, which lost 0 bases and 5 bases, there was a span of 6 bases.

This clonotype was detected many times. V gene TRBV7-9 combines with J gene TRBJ1-2; D unresolved. The germline V gene encodes CDR1 SEHNR and CDR2 FQNEAQ (reference sequence). V lost 1 base to trimming and J lost 0 bases, with 9 bases between them. The CDR3 contains 15 residues. The CDR3 DNA is TGTGCCAGCAGCTTAGGGTATTCAACTAACTATGGCTACACCTTC. It yields the protein CASSLGYSTNYGYTF. Looking up the rest from reference TRBV7-9 and TRBJ1-2 gives the full variable domain: DTGVSQNPRHKITKRGQNVTFRCDPISEHNRLYWYRQTLGQGPEFLTYFQNEAQLEKSRLLSDRFSAERPKGSFSTLEIQRTEQGDSAMYLCASSLGYSTNYGYTFGSGTRLTVV.

The chain employs TRBV2 and TRBJ2-7; perhaps TRBD1 as D (7 bases). The germline V gene has CDR1 SNHLY and CDR2 FYNNEI. Trimming shortened V by 6 bases and J by 6 bases, and 15 bases separated the two germline ends. This CDR3 contains 13 residues. The CDR3, as DNA: TGTGCCAGCAGACGACTAGGGGGCAGCGAGCAGTACTTC. Its protein product is CASRRLGGSEQYF. Together with reference TRBV2 and TRBJ2-7, the CDR3 gives the full variable domain: EPEVTQTPSHQVTQMGQEVILRCVPISNHLYFYWYRQILGQKVEFLVSFYNNEISEKSEIFDDQFSVERPDGSNFTLKIRSTKLEDSAMYFCASRRLGGSEQYFGPGTRLTVT.